This TCR beta chain was captured by sequencing in a study of T cells in Graves' hyperthyroidism and ophthalmopathy. The germline V and J ends were trimmed by 2 bases and 0 bases, with 8 bases remaining between them. Germline CDR1 MGHRA, CDR2 YSYEKL. The CDR3 is made up of 15 amino acids. A few counts support this clonotype. Researchers took RNA transcripts and amplified the TCR beta CDR3 regions from them. When the TCR CDR3 underwent first-round RT-PCR, the HTBI primer set was used. TCRdb redid the calling of the multiplex PCR reads with MiXCR, one entry per CDR3 protein. The sample holds fewer than 500,000 distinct CDR3 sequences, approximately 13% seen once. Each diagnosis was grounded in clinical symptoms, serum thyroxine and TRAb, thyroid ultrasound, and orbital computed tomography. Cells are PBMCs isolated from around 9.4 ml of fresh blood.

The rearrangement uses TRBV4-1 and TRBJ1-5; D unclear. The receptor comes from a young man with Graves' hyperthyroidism that later progressed to Graves' ophthalmopathy. The sequencing input was blood. CDR3 nucleotides: TGCGCCAGCAGCCAAACCTACCATAGCAATCAGCCCCAGCATTTT. Encoded protein: CASSQTYHSNQPQHF.